This TCR beta chain stems from a study of blood T cell repertoires in COVID-19. Study information: Acute-phase and convalescent COVID-19 samples originated in the United States, Italy and Spain.

The CDR3 totals 16 residues. V gave up 12 bases and J gave up 6 bases, with 28 bases separating them. Germline CDR1 is KGHDR and CDR2 is SFDVKD. The authors' processing: Using reference gene primer amplification, nucleated cell counts were estimated. Some clones are missing from TCRdb's copy, which holds only in-frame ones; the method was immunoSEQ multiplex PCR. That table furnishes V, J and clone size, whereas the DNA furnished D and trimming. Of fewer than 250,000 clones in the sample, almost 85% are singletons; the top ten hold approximately 1.9%. This chain connects TRBV24-1 to TRBJ1-2; no firm D call. Sequenced material: peripheral blood. This clonotype was sampled from a woman older than 75 with acute or convalescent COVID-19. CDR3 nucleotide sequence: TGTGCCCACTCTTTATTGGGCAGGAAGGAACAAAATGGCTACACCTTC. Residues: CAHSLLGRKEQNGYTF.